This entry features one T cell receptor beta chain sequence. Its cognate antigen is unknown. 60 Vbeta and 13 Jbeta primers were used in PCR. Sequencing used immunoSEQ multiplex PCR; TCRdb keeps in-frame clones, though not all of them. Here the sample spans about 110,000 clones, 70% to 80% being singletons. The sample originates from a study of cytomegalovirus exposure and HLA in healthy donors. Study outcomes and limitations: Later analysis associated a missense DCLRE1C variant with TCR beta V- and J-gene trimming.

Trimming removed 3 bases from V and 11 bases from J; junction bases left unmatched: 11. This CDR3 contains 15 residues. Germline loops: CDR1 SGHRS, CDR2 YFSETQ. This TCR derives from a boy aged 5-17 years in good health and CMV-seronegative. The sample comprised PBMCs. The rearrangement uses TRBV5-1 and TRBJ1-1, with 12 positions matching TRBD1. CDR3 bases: TGCGCCAGCAGCTCCACCCCGGGACAGGGGGCGGAGGCTTTCTTT. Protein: CASSSTPGQGAEAFF.